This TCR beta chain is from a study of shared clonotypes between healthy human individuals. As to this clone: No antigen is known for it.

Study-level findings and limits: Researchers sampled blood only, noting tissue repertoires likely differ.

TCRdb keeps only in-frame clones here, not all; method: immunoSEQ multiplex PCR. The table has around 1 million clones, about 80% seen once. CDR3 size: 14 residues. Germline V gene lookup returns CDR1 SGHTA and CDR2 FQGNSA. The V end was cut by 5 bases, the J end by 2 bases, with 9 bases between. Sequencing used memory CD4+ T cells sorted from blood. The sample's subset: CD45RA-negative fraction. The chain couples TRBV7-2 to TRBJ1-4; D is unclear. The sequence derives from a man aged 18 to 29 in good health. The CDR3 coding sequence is TGTGCCAGCAGCCGGAGGGCTACTAATGAAAAACTGTTTTTT. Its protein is CASSRRATNEKLFF.